This is a list of T cell receptor beta chains from one sample in a study of cytomegalovirus exposure and HLA in healthy donors. Generated by immunoSEQ multiplex PCR, the TCRdb table keeps only in-frame clones and is missing some. The data hold over 120,000 clones, with 85% to 90% observed a single time. The material sequenced was PBMCs. Every receptor here comes from a woman aged 18 to 35 in good health and CMV-seropositive. Each CDR3 is given with its conserved first and last residue. Each record gives: clone size, D gene, V gene, J gene, CDR3 protein, CDR3 DNA. D genes are given only for firm matches. Size values are once, few and many counts, or a class for expanded clones, and some rows have none.

size: -; D: -; V: TRBV28; J: TRBJ1-2; CDR3: CASSFETGGYTF; DNA: TGTGCCAGCAGTTTTGAGACGGGGGGCTACACCTTC
size: once; D: -; V: TRBV5-1; J: TRBJ2-2; CDR3: CASSYRDVGELFF; DNA: TGCGCCAGCAGCTACAGGGACGTCGGGGAGCTGTTTTTT
size: -; D: TRBD1; V: TRBV5-5; J: TRBJ2-7; CDR3: CASSFDDRGSSYEQYF; DNA: TGTGCCAGCAGCTTCGACGACAGGGGTTCCTCCTACGAGCAGTACTTC
size: -; D: -; V: TRBV27; J: TRBJ2-7; CDR3: CASSLPTTTREQYF; DNA: TGTGCCAGCAGTTTGCCCACGACTACTCGCGAGCAGTACTTC
size: -; D: -; V: TRBV6-5; J: TRBJ1-1; CDR3: CASSSHRREPNTEAFF; DNA: TGTGCCAGCAGTTCCCACCGACGGGAACCTAACACTGAAGCTTTCTTT
size: -; D: -; V: TRBV9; J: TRBJ2-3; CDR3: CAGSVGIASADTQYF; DNA: TGTGCCGGCAGCGTAGGTATAGCGTCCGCAGATACGCAGTATTTT
size: -; D: -; V: TRBV19; J: TRBJ1-6; CDR3: CASSGGGSPLHF; DNA: TGTGCCAGTAGCGGGGGGGGCTCACCCCTCCACTTT
size: once; D: -; V: TRBV20-1; J: TRBJ2-3; CDR3: CSGLSTDTQYF; DNA: TGCAGCGGACTGTCTACAGATACGCAGTATTTT
size: -; D: -; V: TRBV27; J: TRBJ2-1; CDR3: CASSLTRGRGVVNEQFF; DNA: TGTGCCAGCAGTTTAACTAGGGGGCGGGGGGTGGTCAATGAGCAGTTCTTC
size: -; D: -; V: TRBV28; J: TRBJ1-6; CDR3: CASVSNRDSPLHF; DNA: TGTGCCAGCGTCTCCAACAGGGATTCACCCCTCCACTTT
size: -; D: -; V: TRBV6-5; J: TRBJ1-2; CDR3: CASSYSGGDYGYTF; DNA: TGTGCCAGCAGTTACTCAGGGGGGGACTATGGCTACACCTTC
size: -; D: -; V: TRBV5-1; J: TRBJ2-7; CDR3: CASSQVTRGEASYEQYF; DNA: TGCGCCAGCAGCCAAGTTACCAGGGGCGAAGCTTCCTACGAGCAGTACTTC
size: few; D: -; V: TRBV12-5; J: TRBJ1-5; CDR3: CPRGGLCGQPQHF; DNA: TGTCCAAGGGGGGGTCTGTGTGGGCAGCCCCAGCATTTT
size: -; D: -; V: TRBV21-1; J: TRBJ2-7; CDR3: CASSKGATDEQYF; DNA: TGTGCCAGCAGCAAAGGAGCGACAGACGAGCAGTACTTC
size: -; D: -; V: TRBV4-1; J: TRBJ1-1; CDR3: CASSQHGQANTEAFF; DNA: TGCGCCAGCAGCCAACACGGACAAGCGAACACTGAAGCTTTCTTT
size: -; D: TRBD2; V: TRBV4-1; J: TRBJ2-3; CDR3: CASSRSVAGLNTDTQYF; DNA: TGCGCCAGCAGCCGATCAGTTGCGGGACTAAACACAGATACGCAGTATTTT
size: -; D: TRBD1; V: TRBV10-3; J: TRBJ2-5; CDR3: CAISDYSGTGQETQYF; DNA: TGTGCCATCAGTGACTACTCCGGGACAGGGCAAGAGACCCAGTACTTC
size: -; D: TRBD2; V: TRBV7-9; J: TRBJ2-7; CDR3: CASSPPSRGYEQYF; DNA: TGTGCCAGCAGCCCTCCCTCGCGGGGGTACGAGCAGTACTTC
size: -; D: -; V: TRBV14; J: TRBJ1-1; CDR3: CASSQDRPGRRTEAFF; DNA: TGTGCCAGCAGCCAAGATCGTCCGGGTCGGCGCACTGAAGCTTTCTTT
size: -; D: -; V: TRBV18; J: TRBJ1-1; CDR3: CASSPLVQGTDTEAFF; DNA: TGTGCCAGCTCACCGTTAGTCCAGGGGACCGACACTGAAGCTTTCTTT
size: -; D: -; V: TRBV28; J: TRBJ1-2; CDR3: CASSLSFEQANYGYTF; DNA: TGTGCCAGCAGTTTATCTTTCGAGCAGGCTAACTATGGCTACACCTTC
size: -; D: -; V: TRBV7-8; J: TRBJ1-2; CDR3: CASSLVQFNGYTF; DNA: TGTGCCAGCAGCTTAGTACAGTTCAATGGCTACACCTTC
size: -; D: TRBD2; V: TRBV5-4; J: TRBJ2-5; CDR3: CASSLSSGGALETQYF; DNA: TGTGCCAGCAGCTTGTCGAGCGGGGGGGCCTTGGAGACCCAGTACTTC
size: -; D: TRBD2; V: TRBV9; J: TRBJ2-5; CDR3: CASSSHSGGYQETQYF; DNA: TGTGCCAGCAGTTCTCATAGCGGGGGGTACCAAGAGACCCAGTACTTC
size: -; D: TRBD1; V: TRBV7-9; J: TRBJ1-1; CDR3: CASSLQGGITEAFF; DNA: TGTGCCAGCAGCTTACAGGGGGGCATCACTGAAGCTTTCTTT
size: -; D: -; V: TRBV7-3; J: TRBJ2-2; CDR3: CASSKTVQHTGELFF; DNA: TGTGCCAGCAGCAAGACAGTACAGCACACCGGGGAGCTGTTTTTT
size: -; D: -; V: TRBV4-3; J: TRBJ1-2; CDR3: CASSQDLSGDYGYTF; DNA: TGCGCCAGCAGCCAAGATCTTTCAGGGGACTATGGCTACACCTTC
size: -; D: TRBD2; V: TRBV7-9; J: TRBJ2-7; CDR3: CASSYLAGGYEQYF; DNA: TGTGCCAGCAGCTATCTAGCGGGGGGCTACGAGCAGTACTTC
size: -; D: TRBD1; V: TRBV9; J: TRBJ1-6; CDR3: CASSVALGQGEPNSPLHF; DNA: TGTGCCAGCAGCGTAGCTCTGGGACAGGGTGAACCAAATTCACCCCTCCACTTT
size: -; D: TRBD1; V: TRBV7-2; J: TRBJ1-2; CDR3: CASSLGYRQGYGYTF; DNA: TGTGCCAGCAGCTTAGGCTACAGACAGGGCTATGGCTACACCTTC
size: -; D: -; V: TRBV7-9; J: TRBJ1-4; CDR3: CASSLAHRQEEKLFF; DNA: TGTGCCAGCAGCTTAGCCCACAGACAGGAGGAAAAACTGTTTTTT
size: -; D: TRBD1; V: TRBV7-8; J: TRBJ1-5; CDR3: CASSVPGTGGRLDSNQPQHF; DNA: TGTGCCAGCAGCGTCCCCGGGACAGGGGGCCGTTTAGATAGCAATCAGCCCCAGCATTTT
size: -; D: -; V: TRBV5-4; J: TRBJ1-1; CDR3: CASSLDGGNTEAFF; DNA: TGTGCCAGCAGCTTGGACGGCGGTAACACTGAAGCTTTCTTT
size: -; D: TRBD1; V: TRBV6-1; J: TRBJ2-7; CDR3: CASSEGSGGQDEQYF; DNA: TGTGCCAGCAGTGAGGGTTCAGGGGGCCAGGACGAGCAGTACTTC
size: once; D: -; V: TRBV5-1; J: TRBJ2-3; CDR3: CASSPARGFTDTQYF; DNA: TGCGCCAGCAGCCCGGCACGGGGTTTCACAGATACGCAGTATTTT
size: -; D: -; V: TRBV7-2; J: TRBJ2-2; CDR3: CASSIRGFNTGELFF; DNA: TGTGCCAGCAGCATCAGGGGCTTTAACACCGGGGAGCTGTTTTTT
size: -; D: TRBD1; V: TRBV2; J: TRBJ1-2; CDR3: CASSATGPSLDGYTF; DNA: TGTGCCAGCAGTGCGACAGGGCCTTCCTTGGATGGCTACACCTTC
size: -; D: -; V: TRBV5-1; J: TRBJ2-1; CDR3: CASSSTFDEQFF; DNA: TGCGCCAGCAGCTCGACATTCGATGAGCAGTTCTTC
size: -; D: -; V: TRBV4-1; J: TRBJ1-5; CDR3: CASSQDRLLKHF; DNA: TGCGCCAGCAGCCAAGACAGGCTTCTGAAGCATTTT
size: -; D: -; V: TRBV28; J: TRBJ2-1; CDR3: CASSPPRAGASLNEQFF; DNA: TGTGCCAGCAGTCCCCCGCGGGCGGGGGCTTCCCTAAATGAGCAGTTCTTC
size: few; D: TRBD1; V: TRBV9; J: TRBJ2-2; CDR3: CASSPSTGLFTGELFF; DNA: TGTGCCAGCAGCCCCTCGACAGGGTTGTTCACCGGGGAGCTGTTTTTT
size: -; D: -; V: TRBV5-6; J: TRBJ2-5; CDR3: CASSWGHLQETQYF; DNA: TGTGCCAGCAGCTGGGGACATCTCCAAGAGACCCAGTACTTC
size: -; D: -; V: TRBV5-6; J: TRBJ2-3; CDR3: CASSLGVRGSPDTQYF; DNA: TGTGCCAGCAGCTTGGGTGTTAGGGGTTCCCCAGATACGCAGTATTTT